The 12 T cell receptor beta chains in this list originate from one sample, sequenced in a study of CD8 T cells in Susac syndrome (dated by TCRdb to between 2019 and 2020). Preparation of the library involved the immunoSEQ multiplex PCR assay. RNA was extracted using the RNeasy kit, and about 0.5 to 1 ug of the RNA was reverse transcribed with random hexamers. TCRdb redid the processing of the public reads, applying fastp at Q25 and MiXCR, and retained in-frame beta chains. One record per CDR3 amino acid sequence lists the most common genes and DNA. The sample table contains under 300,000 distinct CDR3 sequences; only one count was recorded for 90% to 97% of them. Around 0.1% of the sample comes from the top ten. The source material was CD4+ T cells from PBMCs. The receptors come from a human donor with Susac syndrome.

V is TRBV3-1 and J is TRBJ1-5; D not certain. With 4 bases removed from V and 2 bases from J, the gap between germline ends came to 9 bases. This CDR3 has 14 residues. CDR1 and CDR2 (germline): LGHDT, YNNKEL (reference sequence). The CDR3, as DNA: TGTGCCAGCAGCCGCTCGACGGGCAATCAGCCCCAGCATTTT. Protein sequence: CASSRSTGNQPQHF.

The chain has TRBV6-4 and TRBJ2-3; D call uncertain. The CDR3 is 16 residues long. The V end was cut by 6 bases, the J end by 0 bases, with 16 bases between. Looked up from germline, CDR1 is MRHNA and CDR2 is SNTAGT. CDR3 in DNA: TGTGCCAGCAGCCCGACCCGAGGAAAGAGCACAGATACGCAGTATTTT. Its translation is CASSPTRGKSTDTQYF.

J is TRBJ2-5 and V is TRBV20-1; D assignment may be TRBD1 or TRBD2 (5 bases each). The CDR3 contains 14 residues. V lost 0 bases and J 7 bases, leaving 15 bases between the germline ends. Germline lookup yields CDR1 DFQATT and CDR2 SNEGSKA (reference sequence). The CDR3 DNA is TGCAGTGCTAGAGATCAGGGCCTAGCTGGGACCCAGTACTTC. Its protein product is CSARDQGLAGTQYF.

The chain joins TRBV11-2 to TRBJ1-2; TRBD1 agrees at 8 bases. Germline trimming cut 5 bases from V and 2 bases from J; bases unmatched to any gene: 4. The CDR3 extends over 14 amino acids. From germline, CDR1 is SGHAT and CDR2 FQNNGV. CDR3 DNA sequence: TGTGCCAGCAGCGTAGGACAGGGAAACTATGGCTACACCTTC. Translation gives CASSVGQGNYGYTF.

V and J are TRBV20-1 and TRBJ1-2; no firm D call. CDR1 is DFQATT, CDR2 SNEGSKA, per germline (reference sequence). Trimming took 2 bases from V and 3 from J, leaving 4 bases between them. This CDR3 is 11 amino acids long. CDR3 residues: CSARKDYGYTF. The CDR3 bases are TGCAGTGCTAGAAAGGACTATGGCTACACCTTC.

The gene calls are TRBV12-3 or TRBV12-4 and TRBJ1-2; D remains ambiguous. V was trimmed by 0 bases and J by 6 bases, leaving 8 bases between them. This CDR3 region has 13 residues. The CDR3 nucleotides read TGTGCCAGCAGTTTAGCGCGATCGGATGGCTACACCTTC. It translates to CASSLARSDGYTF.

This clonotype was observed a single time. The V gene is TRBV5-4, the J gene TRBJ2-3; TRBD1 matches at 7 bases. The CDR3 consists of 14 residues. The germline V gene has CDR1 SGHNT and CDR2 YYREEE (reference sequence). V shed 0 bases, J shed 11 bases, and the junction held 9 bases outside the gene matches. The CDR3 reads CASSLGKGADGQYF. The CDR3 nucleotides read TGTGCCAGCAGCTTGGGGAAGGGGGCGGATGGGCAGTATTTT.

The chain combines TRBV28 with TRBJ2-7, with D unresolved. V lost 8 bases and J 3 bases, leaving 14 bases between the germline ends. The CDR3 is made up of 13 amino acids. Germline V gene data show CDR1 as MDHEN and CDR2 as SYDVKM. The CDR3 sequence: CASGGEFIYEQYF. Here the CDR3 DNA reads TGTGCCAGCGGTGGTGAGTTTATCTACGAGCAGTACTTC.

The chain's CDR3 is CASSPLWDSQRPYEQYF. CDR3 bases: TGTGCCAGCAGCCCACTGTGGGACAGCCAACGACCCTACGAGCAGTACTTC. V gene TRBV9 combines with J gene TRBJ2-7; 7 nucleotides agree with TRBD1. The CDR3 loop spans 17 amino acids. The trim removed 4 bases at V and 2 bases at J, leaving 15 bases unmatched. CDR1 is SGDLS, CDR2 YYNGEE, per germline.

CDR3 protein: CASTTLRGSNQPQHF. The CDR3 DNA reads TGTGCCAGCACCACACTAAGGGGAAGCAATCAGCCCCAGCATTTT. The chain uses TRBV28 and TRBJ1-5; the D gene is possibly TRBD1 (5 bases). This CDR3 is built from 15 residues. Germline V gene lookup returns CDR1 MDHEN and CDR2 SYDVKM. The germline V and J ends were trimmed by 7 bases and 1 base, with 14 bases remaining between them.

CDR3 sequence (DNA): TGTGCCAGCAGCTTAAGTGGCGGGGTCGGCGGGGAGCTGTTTTTT. Protein sequence: CASSLSGGVGGELFF. The chain has TRBV7-9 and TRBJ2-2; D is possibly TRBD2 (6 bases). Deletions cut 2 bases from V and 7 bases from J, with 14 bases between. From germline, CDR1 is SEHNR and CDR2 FQNEAQ (reference sequence). This CDR3 is 15 amino acids long.

The rearrangement joins TRBV10-3 to TRBJ1-2; D not certain. In germline, CDR1 is ENHRY, CDR2 SYGVKD. There are 14 residues in the CDR3. Trimming removed 3 bases from V and 4 bases from J, with 12 bases in between. The CDR3, as DNA: TGTGCCATCAGTGAAGGCGAAATGGGCTATGGCTACACCTTC. Protein sequence: CAISEGEMGYGYTF.